Shown below are 25 T cell receptor beta chains from a single sample sequenced in a study of blood T cell repertoires in COVID-19 (dated by TCRdb to 2018 to 2021). Library method: the immunoSEQ multiplex PCR assay. TCRdb re-hosts the immuneACCESS table, in-frame sequences only. Its copies lack some clones; in the studies checked, an unresolved V gene accounts for under half of them, and the cause for the rest is not known. The sample contains about 130,000 clones, about 92% of them found a single time. Together, the top ten hold around 4.6% of the sample. Material for sequencing was peripheral blood. These TCRs come from a man between 60 and 70 years old with COVID-19, enrolled during active disease.

V gene TRBV9 combines with J gene TRBJ2-2; TRBD1 might be the D (7 bases). Germline V gives CDR1 SGDLS, CDR2 YYNGEE. CDR3 length equals 15 residues. Trimming removed 4 bases from V and 2 bases from J, with 12 bases in between. The CDR3 DNA reads as TGTGCCAGCAGCCCCCAGGGGGGTAACACCGGGGAGCTGTTTTTT. Its translation is CASSPQGGNTGELFF.

This chain connects TRBV6-1 to TRBJ1-4; possible D gene TRBD1, 5 bases. The length of the CDR3 is 16 residues. Germline loops: CDR1 MNHNS, CDR2 SASEGT. Trimming cost V 0 bases and J 0 bases, with 8 bases left between them. The CDR3 sequence is CASSEALTATNEKLFF. As DNA, the CDR3 is TGTGCCAGCAGTGAAGCTCTGACAGCAACTAATGAAAAACTGTTTTTT.

The V call is TRBV19, the J call TRBJ1-5; possible D gene TRBD1, 6 bases. From germline, CDR1 is LNHDA and CDR2 SQIVND (reference sequence). V was shortened by 10 bases and J by 4 bases, with 23 bases between the two germline ends. The CDR3 loop spans 16 amino acids. CDR3 region: CATRLGTGTPNQPQHF. The CDR3 DNA reads TGTGCCACCCGATTAGGAACCGGGACACCAAATCAGCCCCAGCATTTT.

The chain couples TRBV4-1 to TRBJ1-4; D unclear. CDR1 and CDR2 from the germline V gene are MGHRA and YSYEKL. The CDR3 runs to 11 residues. V lost 0 bases and J lost 11, with 4 bases in between. The CDR3 coding sequence is TGCGCCAGCAGCCAAGAGAGGAAACTGTTTTTT. Its protein is CASSQERKLFF.

The chain combines TRBV3-1 (or the pseudogene TRBV3-2) with TRBJ2-2; a possible D gene is TRBD2 (6 bases). V lost 0 bases and J 6 bases, leaving 14 bases between the germline ends. Germline lookup yields CDR1 LGHDT and CDR2 YNNKEL (reference sequence). The CDR3 extends over 16 amino acids. The CDR3 region has the DNA TGTGCCAGCAGCCAAGATTGGGGGGAGGTACCCGGGGAGCTGTTTTTT. Residues: CASSQDWGEVPGELFF.

The V and J genes are TRBV7-9 and TRBJ2-1, with TRBD2 matching over 14 bases. Trimming at V came to 5 bases and at J to 7 bases, leaving 10 bases not matched to a gene. Per the germline V gene, CDR1 is SEHNR and CDR2 is FQNEAQ (reference sequence). CDR3 length: 17 residues. The CDR3, as DNA: TGTGCCAGCAGCCCCCCGACTAGCGGGAGGGCCTGGAATGAGCAGTTCTTC. Protein product: CASSPPTSGRAWNEQFF.

This chain joins TRBV10-3 and TRBJ2-1; 7 nucleotides align to TRBD2. V lost 4 bases and J lost 13; bases outside the gene matches: 10. CDR1 is ENHRY, CDR2 SYGVKD, per germline. The CDR3 is 13 amino acids. The CDR3 DNA reads as TGTGCCATCAGTGCCACCGGACTAGTAAATCAGTTCTTC. Residues: CAISATGLVNQFF.

This chain uses TRBV27 with TRBJ1-6; D unclear. Trimming removed 3 bases from V and 14 bases from J, with 17 bases in between. Germline V gene sequence: CDR1 MNHEY, CDR2 SMNVEV (reference sequence). This CDR3 has 14 amino acids. The CDR3 region is CASSLRQAGVTLHF. DNA of the CDR3: TGTGCCAGCAGTTTGAGGCAGGCCGGGGTGACCCTCCACTTT.

The J gene is TRBJ1-2, the V gene TRBV5-4; D might be TRBD1 (5 bases). V was cut by 0 bases and J by 3 bases, with 21 bases left in between. The germline V gene has CDR1 SGHNT and CDR2 YYREEE (reference sequence). There are 18 residues in the CDR3. The CDR3 spells CASSLAVKGLTGDYGYTF. The DNA of the CDR3 is TGTGCCAGCAGCTTGGCCGTAAAGGGACTAACGGGGGACTATGGCTACACCTTC. The full variable domain, completed using reference TRBV5-4 and TRBJ1-2, is ETGVTQSPTHLIKTRGQQVTLRCSSQSGHNTVSWYQQALGQGPQFIFQYYREEENGRGNFPPRFSGLQFPNYSSELNVNALELDDSALYLCASSLAVKGLTGDYGYTFGSGTRLTVV.

The V and J genes are TRBV24-1 and TRBJ2-1; D is ambiguous. The CDR3 spans 12 residues. V lost 3 bases, J lost 10 bases, and 9 bases lay in between. Germline-derived CDR1 and CDR2 are KGHDR and SFDVKD. DNA of the CDR3: TGTGCCACCAGTGATGCCCCAAGCGAGCAGTTCTTC. It encodes CATSDAPSEQFF.

This sequence joins TRBV11-2 and TRBJ2-7; a possible D gene is TRBD1 (5 bases). V lost 2 bases and J lost 4, with 12 bases in between. Germline V gene data show CDR1 as SGHAT and CDR2 as FQNNGV. This CDR3 is built from 14 residues. The CDR3 DNA sequence: TGTGCCAGCAGCTTAACCGTGAAGGGGTACGAGCAGTACTTC. Protein product: CASSLTVKGYEQYF.

This chain uses TRBV18 with TRBJ2-1, with D maybe TRBD1 (5 bases). The CDR3 is 14 residues long. Germline loops: CDR1 KGHSH, CDR2 LQKENI. The V and J ends lost 2 bases and 9 bases respectively, with 14 bases between them. The chain's CDR3 is CASSPGRERGEQFF. The CDR3 DNA reads as TGTGCCAGCTCACCAGGAAGAGAAAGGGGTGAGCAGTTCTTC.

The J gene is TRBJ1-3, the V gene TRBV7-6; 7 bases are shared with TRBD1. The CDR3 totals 15 residues. In germline, CDR1 is SGHVS, CDR2 FNYEAQ. With 4 bases clipped from V and 1 base from J, the junction kept 4 bases outside the gene matches. As DNA, the CDR3 is TGTGCCAGCAGCTCAGACAGGGAGTCTGGAAACACCATATATTTT. Protein sequence: CASSSDRESGNTIYF. The entire variable domain, with the rest obtained from reference TRBV7-6 and TRBJ1-3, is as follows: GAGVSQSPRYKVTKRGQDVALRCDPISGHVSLYWYRQALGQGPEFLTYFNYEAQQDKSGLPNDRFSAERPEGSISTLTIQRTEQRDSAMYRCASSSDRESGNTIYFGEGSWLTVV.

The J gene is TRBJ1-1, the V gene TRBV7-2; weak D call: TRBD1 (6 bases). Germline CDR1 is SGHTA and CDR2 is FQGNSA. The CDR3 has 14 amino acids. V was trimmed by 2 bases and J by 1 base, leaving 8 bases between them. The CDR3 DNA sequence: TGTGCCAGCAGCTTAAACAGGGCGAACACTGAAGCTTTCTTT. Protein: CASSLNRANTEAFF.

This rearrangement joins TRBV4-2 to TRBJ2-2, with D possibly matching TRBD1 (5 bases). The germline V and J ends were trimmed by 1 base and 4 bases, with 13 bases remaining between them. The CDR3 spans 16 residues. CDR1 and CDR2 (germline): LGHNA, YNFKEQ. Here the CDR3 DNA reads TGTGCCAGCAGCCAAGCCCGAGGACAAAGCACCGGGGAGCTGTTTTTT. Its protein is CASSQARGQSTGELFF.

This clone was seen a few times. The V call is TRBV27, the J call TRBJ1-1, with 9 bases that match TRBD1. CDR3 length equals 13 residues. V was clipped by 3 bases and J by 6 bases; unmatched bases: 2. Germline CDR1 reads MNHEY; CDR2 reads SMNVEV (reference sequence). The CDR3 region is CASSLTGGPEAFF. CDR3 nucleotides: TGTGCCAGCAGTTTGACAGGGGGTCCTGAAGCTTTCTTT.

The chain links TRBV1 to TRBJ2-7; TRBD2 reflects the table's D call only, with no check against the DNA. TRBV1 is a recognized pseudogene. CDR3 length: 16 residues. The CDR3 nucleotides read TGCACCAGCAGCCAAGTCATCCTAGCGGGAGGGTACGAGCAGTACTTC. It codes for CTSSQVILAGGYEQYF.

This chain links TRBV4-3 with TRBJ1-2, with 8 positions matching TRBD1. The CDR3 is made up of 17 amino acids. CDR1 and CDR2 from the germline V gene are LGHNA and YSLEER. The J segment lost 3 bases and the V segment lost 0 bases, leaving 9 bases of the junction unmatched. CDR3 nucleotide sequence: TGCGCCAGCAGCCAAGATGTTCGGACAGGGAGGGACTATGGCTACACCTTC. Its translation is CASSQDVRTGRDYGYTF.

The chain carries TRBV9 and TRBJ2-3, with D possibly being TRBD1 (6 bases). The ends were cut back, 2 bases at V and 1 base at J, with 11 bases in the middle. Germline loops: CDR1 SGDLS, CDR2 YYNGEE. This CDR3 comprises 15 residues. Here the CDR3 reads CASSVTGFGTDTQYF. The CDR3 DNA reads TGTGCCAGCAGCGTCACAGGGTTTGGCACAGATACGCAGTATTTT.

CDR3 protein: CASGLGDRGDSPLHF. The CDR3 nucleotides read TGTGCTAGTGGTTTGGGGGACAGGGGCGACTCACCCCTCCACTTT. The chain employs TRBV12-5 and TRBJ1-6, with 10 bases fitting TRBD1. CDR1 LGHNT and CDR2 FRNRAP come from the germline V gene. The CDR3 has 15 residues. The ends lost 1 base at V and 10 bases at J; junction bases unmatched: 4.

The chain recombines TRBV19 with TRBJ2-1; D is uncertain. This CDR3 is 14 amino acids long. The ends were cut back, 5 bases at V and 7 bases at J, with 15 bases in the middle. From germline, CDR1 is LNHDA and CDR2 SQIVND (reference sequence). The CDR3 here is CASSVSFATNEQFF. The CDR3 DNA follows: TGTGCCAGTAGTGTTTCTTTCGCGACTAATGAGCAGTTCTTC.

This clone was counted a few times. V usage is TRBV5-6 and J usage is TRBJ2-1; a possible D gene is TRBD1 (6 bases). Germline V CDR1 and CDR2: SGHDT, YYEEEE. This CDR3 is 17 amino acids long. With 0 bases removed from V and 5 bases from J, the gap between germline ends came to 18 bases. CDR3 DNA: TGTGCCAGCAGCTTGGTAGTCCGGGTCGGGACAAACAATGAGCAGTTCTTC. Protein sequence: CASSLVVRVGTNNEQFF.

In DNA form, the CDR3 reads TGTGCCAGCAGTTACTCGGGGCGGTGGGGTGGCTATGGCTACACCTTC. This translates into CASSYSGRWGGYGYTF. The chain recombines TRBV6-5 with TRBJ1-2; possibly TRBD1 for D (5 bases). V lost 0 bases to trimming and J lost 4 bases, with 15 bases between them. The CDR3 totals 16 residues. Germline loops: CDR1 MNHEY, CDR2 SVGAGI.

The V and J genes are TRBV7-3 and TRBJ2-1; D is unresolved. The CDR3 covers 13 residues. CDR1 and CDR2 (germline): SGHTA, FQGTGA. Trimming took 1 base from V and 3 from J, leaving 4 bases between them. The CDR3 loop reads CASSLNSYNEQFF. CDR3 nucleotide sequence: TGTGCCAGCAGCTTAAACAGCTACAATGAGCAGTTCTTC.

This chain connects TRBV6-2 or TRBV6-3 to TRBJ2-1; 8 bases are shared with TRBD2. V lost 4 bases to trimming and J lost 5 bases; unmatched junction nucleotides: 4. Germline CDR1 and CDR2: MNHEY and SVGEGT. The CDR3 consists of 14 residues. CDR3 in DNA: TGTGCCAGCAGTTTACCGCGGGGGGACAATGAGCAGTTCTTC. Translation gives CASSLPRGDNEQFF.